This T cell receptor beta chain derives from a study of blood T cell repertoires in COVID-19 (dated by TCRdb to the early 2020s). Describing the broader study: Samples covering the acute and convalescent phases of COVID-19 were provided by collaborators in the United States, Italy and Spain. The material from the prospective study consisted of cDNA or gDNA derived from T cells, B-cell-depleted T cells, or PBMCs. Deeply sampled blood TCRbeta repertoires from subjects exposed to, actively infected with, or recovered from COVID-19 were included in the dataset. The repertoires were released in a freely available public database intended as a resource for research on the immune response to SARS-CoV-2. Samples came from the ongoing ImmuneRACE study (first 160 participants) plus 1,254 subjects from 6 global collaborators. A de-identified subject ID, COVID-19 status, age in years and sex were almost always included in the sample metadata. Where available, HLA class I and class II types were taken from metadata supplied by the sample provider and were not determined by assay-based typing.

Comment on this clone: Its antigen is unknown. The sample holds no much larger clone one base away, and base qualities are not on file.

Findings and caveats that apply to the study as a whole: Clinical and demographic metadata were provided uncurated, with the amount varying by source and participant.

Each collaborating institution followed its own protocols to collect whole blood in K2EDTA tubes. For TCRbeta analysis, collaborators shipped samples in one of three forms: frozen whole blood, isolated PBMCs, or DNA extracted from either of those sample types. At the junction V is shortened by 4 bases and J by 3 bases; bases outside the gene matches: 1. For CDR1 and CDR2, the germline V gene lists SGHDT and YYEEEE. Measured from the cysteine to the phenylalanine, the CDR3 is 13 residues long. The kept DNA is CDR3 alone, 39 bases in frame from the first base. TCRbeta CDR3 regions were amplified from genomic DNA by means of the immunoSEQ Assay, a bias-controlled multiplex PCR. The source study handled its data this way. The number of nucleated cells in each sample was estimated from the amplification of reference gene primers within the assay. To quantify the absolute abundance of each unique TCRbeta CDR3 rearrangement, sequence reads were collapsed and filtered. For each sample, productive Simpson clonality was calculated as the square root of Simpson's diversity index over productive rearrangements. Here the immuneACCESS table is served through TCRdb, limited to in-frame sequences with V and J called. Missing clones are a known gap in these copies; in checked studies unresolved V genes cover under half, and the rest lacks a known reason. The V and J calls and clone size were taken over from that table, and D and trimming were inferred from the DNA. A total of 95,000 to 150,000 clones appear in this sample, roughly 85% of them only once. The biggest ten clones account for around 6.3% of the sample.

The TCR was taken from a man older than 75 with active or convalescent COVID-19. Recombination linked TRBV5-6 to TRBJ2-7, and TRBD1 aligns with 10 junction nucleotides. Sequencing used peripheral blood. This receptor has the CDR3 CASSRDRGYEQYF. In nucleotides, the sequence is TGTGCCAGCAGCCGGGACAGGGGCTACGAGCAGTACTTC.